This TCR beta chain was obtained from a study of CD8+CD57+ T cells in acquired aplastic anemia. Overall study findings and caveats: Over 25 CD8+ CDR3 sequences occurred in both the patients and the controls.

The template for TCR beta VDJ and CDR3 sequence profiling was genomic DNA. TCRdb processed the reads anew with MiXCR; each CDR3 protein has one entry. Here the sample spans 150,000 to 200,000 distinct CDR3 sequences, 40% to 60% being singletons. Germline V lookup: CDR1 PRHDT, CDR2 FYEKMQ (reference sequence). The CDR3 spans 15 residues. The J segment lost 10 bases and the V segment lost 5 bases, leaving 13 bases of the junction unmatched. Of note for this clonotype: The target antigen is unknown.

In patients chosen for sequencing, flow cytometry had shown CD8+CD57+ cell expansion. The sequenced sample was sorted CD4+, CD8+, or CD8+CD57+ T cells (not recorded which) from PBMCs. The chain couples TRBV13 to TRBJ2-7, with 11 positions matching TRBD2. The receptor was isolated from a human donor with aplastic anemia. In nucleotides, the CDR3 is TGTGCCAGCAGCCAGGTAGCGGGAGGGCCGTCTACTCAGTACTTC. Amino acids: CASSQVAGGPSTQYF. The full variable domain, in which reference TRBV13 and TRBJ2-7 provide the parts outside the CDR3, is AAGVIQSPRHLIKEKRETATLKCYPIPRHDTVYWYQQGPGQDPQFLISFYEKMQSDKGSIPDRFSAQQFSDYHSELNMSSLELGDSALYFCASSQVAGGPSTQYFGPGTRLTVT.